This T cell receptor beta chain was found in a study of Ad26.COV2.S vaccination and SARS-CoV-2 variants. This CDR3 spans 12 amino acids. Germline V lookup: CDR1 MNHEY, CDR2 SVGEGT. J was trimmed by 15 bases and V by 6 bases; bases with no gene match: 9. Treatment given: some 20 received Ad26.COV2.S at low or high dose, single or two shots; about five received placebo; per-sample allocation not given. Following the first vaccine or placebo injection, samples were taken on day 63. Clones were sequenced by immunoSEQ multiplex PCR, and TCRdb holds only the in-frame ones, with some missing. The sample holds 320,000 or so clones; under 90% are singletons and the top ten take 5.5%.

This TCR was sampled from a person between 18 and 65 years old who received the Ad26.COV2.S COVID-19 vaccine or a placebo. The sample in question was peripheral blood, obtained in a trial of Ad26.COV2.S vaccine versus placebo. The V gene is TRBV6-2 or TRBV6-3, the J gene TRBJ2-1; 9 bases map to TRBD2. The chain's CDR3 is CASSLKGLALFF. The CDR3 DNA reads as TGTGCCAGCAGCTTAAAGGGACTAGCATTGTTCTTC.